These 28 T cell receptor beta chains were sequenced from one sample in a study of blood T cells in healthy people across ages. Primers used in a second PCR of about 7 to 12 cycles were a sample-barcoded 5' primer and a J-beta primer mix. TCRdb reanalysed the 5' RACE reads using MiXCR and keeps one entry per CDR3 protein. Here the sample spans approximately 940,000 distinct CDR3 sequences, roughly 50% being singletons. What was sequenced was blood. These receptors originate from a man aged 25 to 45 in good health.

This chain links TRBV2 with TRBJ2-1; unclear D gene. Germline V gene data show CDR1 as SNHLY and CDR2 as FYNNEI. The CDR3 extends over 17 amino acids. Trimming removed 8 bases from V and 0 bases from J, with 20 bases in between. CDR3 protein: CASGALSTPSSYNEQFF. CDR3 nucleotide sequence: TGTGCCAGCGGAGCCCTATCCACCCCGAGCTCCTACAATGAGCAGTTCTTC.

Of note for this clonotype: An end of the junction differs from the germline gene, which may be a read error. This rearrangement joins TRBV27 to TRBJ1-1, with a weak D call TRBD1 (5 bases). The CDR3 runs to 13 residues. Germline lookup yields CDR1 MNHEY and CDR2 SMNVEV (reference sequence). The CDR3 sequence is CAGSLMGGTEAFF. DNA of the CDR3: TGTGCCGGCAGTTTAATGGGGGGCACTGAAGCTTTCTTT.

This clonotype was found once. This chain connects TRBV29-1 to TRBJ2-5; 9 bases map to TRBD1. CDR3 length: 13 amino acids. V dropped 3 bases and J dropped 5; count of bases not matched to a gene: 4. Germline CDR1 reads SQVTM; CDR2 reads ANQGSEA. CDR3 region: CSVDGTGLETQYF. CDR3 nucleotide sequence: TGCAGCGTTGACGGGACAGGGTTGGAGACCCAGTACTTC. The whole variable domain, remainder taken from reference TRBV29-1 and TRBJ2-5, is SAVISQKPSRDICQRGTSLTIQCQVDSQVTMMFWYRQQPGQSLTLIATANQGSEATYESGFVIDKFPISRPNLTFSTLTVSNMSPEDSSIYLCSVDGTGLETQYFGPGTRLLVL.

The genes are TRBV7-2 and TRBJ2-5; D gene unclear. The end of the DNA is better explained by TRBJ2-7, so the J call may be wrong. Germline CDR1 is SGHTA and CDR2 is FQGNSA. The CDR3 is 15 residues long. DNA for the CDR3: TGTGCCAGCAGCTTCATAGGGAAAATTGTCTGCGAGCAGTACTTC. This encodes CASSFIGKIVCEQYF.

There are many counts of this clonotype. The CDR3 DNA is TGTGCCAGCAGTGAATGGTACAGCACCTACGAGCAGTACTTC. It yields the protein CASSEWYSTYEQYF. J is TRBJ2-7 and V is TRBV2, with unresolved D. Trimming removed 2 bases from V and 2 bases from J, with 10 bases in between. Germline-derived CDR1 and CDR2 are SNHLY and FYNNEI. CDR3 length: 14 residues.

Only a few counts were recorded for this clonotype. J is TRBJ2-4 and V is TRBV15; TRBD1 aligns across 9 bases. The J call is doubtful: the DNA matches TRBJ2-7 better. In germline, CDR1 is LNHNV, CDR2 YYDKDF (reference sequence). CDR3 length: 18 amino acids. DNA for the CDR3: TGTGCCACCAGCAGAGCTCCCGGGACAGGGATCGGAGGCAGCGAGCAGTACTTC. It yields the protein CATSRAPGTGIGGSEQYF.

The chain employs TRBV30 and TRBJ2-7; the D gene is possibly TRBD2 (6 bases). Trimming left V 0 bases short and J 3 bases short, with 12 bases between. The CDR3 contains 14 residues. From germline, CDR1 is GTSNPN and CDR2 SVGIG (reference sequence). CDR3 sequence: CAWSVGRGLYEQYF. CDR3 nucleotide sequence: TGTGCCTGGAGTGTTGGACGGGGACTCTACGAGCAGTACTTC.

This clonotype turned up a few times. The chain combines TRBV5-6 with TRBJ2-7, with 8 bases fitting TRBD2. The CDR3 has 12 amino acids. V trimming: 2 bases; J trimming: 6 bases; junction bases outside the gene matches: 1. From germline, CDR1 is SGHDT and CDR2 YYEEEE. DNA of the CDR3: TGTGCCAGCAGCTTTACTAGCGGCGAGCAGTACTTC. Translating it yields CASSFTSGEQYF.

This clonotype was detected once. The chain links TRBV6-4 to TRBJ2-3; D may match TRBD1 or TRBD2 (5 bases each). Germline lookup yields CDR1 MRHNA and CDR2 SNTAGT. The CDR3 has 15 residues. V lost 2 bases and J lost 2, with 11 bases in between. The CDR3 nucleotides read TGTGCCAGCAGTGACGGGGGTAGCCCCACAGATACGCAGTATTTT. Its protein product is CASSDGGSPTDTQYF.

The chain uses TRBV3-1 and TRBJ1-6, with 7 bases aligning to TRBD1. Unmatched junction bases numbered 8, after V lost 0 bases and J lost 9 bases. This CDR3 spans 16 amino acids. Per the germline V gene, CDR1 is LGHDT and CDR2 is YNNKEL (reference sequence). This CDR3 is CASSQEGAGGGSPLHF. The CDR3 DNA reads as TGTGCCAGCAGCCAAGAGGGGGCAGGGGGAGGTTCACCCCTCCACTTT.

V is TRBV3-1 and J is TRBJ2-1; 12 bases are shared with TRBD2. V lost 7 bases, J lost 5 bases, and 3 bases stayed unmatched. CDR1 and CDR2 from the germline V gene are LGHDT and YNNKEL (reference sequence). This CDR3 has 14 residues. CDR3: CASTTSGSHNEQFF. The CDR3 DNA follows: TGTGCCAGCACGACTAGCGGGAGTCACAATGAGCAGTTCTTC.

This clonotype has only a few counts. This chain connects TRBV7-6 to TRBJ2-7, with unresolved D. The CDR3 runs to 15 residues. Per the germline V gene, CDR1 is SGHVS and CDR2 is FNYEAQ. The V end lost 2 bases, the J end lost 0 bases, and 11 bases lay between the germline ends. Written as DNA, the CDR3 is TGTGCCAGCAGCTTATATACGCCAGGCTCCTACGAGCAGTACTTC. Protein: CASSLYTPGSYEQYF. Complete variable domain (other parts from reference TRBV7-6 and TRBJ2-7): GAGVSQSPRYKVTKRGQDVALRCDPISGHVSLYWYRQALGQGPEFLTYFNYEAQQDKSGLPNDRFSAERPEGSISTLTIQRTEQRDSAMYRCASSLYTPGSYEQYFGPGTRLTVT.

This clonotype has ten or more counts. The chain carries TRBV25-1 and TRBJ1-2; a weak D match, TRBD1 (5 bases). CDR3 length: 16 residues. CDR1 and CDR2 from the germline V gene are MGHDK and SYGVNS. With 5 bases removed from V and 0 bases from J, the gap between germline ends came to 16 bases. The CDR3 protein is CASSHIGWDPNYGYTF. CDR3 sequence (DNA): TGTGCCAGCAGTCACATCGGGTGGGACCCTAACTATGGCTACACCTTC.

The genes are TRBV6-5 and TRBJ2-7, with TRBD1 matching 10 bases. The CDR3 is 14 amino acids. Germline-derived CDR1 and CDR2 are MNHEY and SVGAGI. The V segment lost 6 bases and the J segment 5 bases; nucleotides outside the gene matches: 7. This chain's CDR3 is CASRYDRGQNEQYF. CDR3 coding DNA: TGTGCCAGCAGATATGACAGGGGGCAGAACGAGCAGTACTTC.

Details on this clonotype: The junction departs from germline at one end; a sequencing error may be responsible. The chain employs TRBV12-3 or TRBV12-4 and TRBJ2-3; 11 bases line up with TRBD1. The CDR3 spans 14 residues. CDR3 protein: CASRDRGIGDTQYF. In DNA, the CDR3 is TGTGCCAGCCGGGACAGGGGGATTGGAGATACGCAATATTTT.

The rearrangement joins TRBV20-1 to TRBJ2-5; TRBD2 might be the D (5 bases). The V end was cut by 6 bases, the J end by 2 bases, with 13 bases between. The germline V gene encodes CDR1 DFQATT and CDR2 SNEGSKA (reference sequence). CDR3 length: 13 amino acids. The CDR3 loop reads CSASTNTQETQYF. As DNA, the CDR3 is TGCAGTGCCTCGACTAACACGCAAGAGACCCAGTACTTC.

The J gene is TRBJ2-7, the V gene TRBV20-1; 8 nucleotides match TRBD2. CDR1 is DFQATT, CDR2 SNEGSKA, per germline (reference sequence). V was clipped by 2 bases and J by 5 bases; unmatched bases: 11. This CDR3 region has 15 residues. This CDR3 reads CSARLSYAGGNEQYF. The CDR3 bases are TGCAGTGCTAGATTATCTTACGCGGGGGGTAACGAGCAGTACTTC.

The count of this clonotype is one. The CDR3 DNA is TGTGCCCTTGGGGCGGAAAACACCGGGGAGCTGTTTTTT. It yields the protein CALGAENTGELFF. The rearrangement uses TRBV28 and TRBJ2-2, with D perhaps matching TRBD1 (5 bases). The CDR3 runs 13 residues. The V end was cut by 11 bases, the J end by 2 bases, with 12 bases between. The germline V gene has CDR1 MDHEN and CDR2 SYDVKM. Drawing the rest from reference TRBV28 and TRBJ2-2, the complete variable domain is DVKVTQSSRYLVKRTGEKVFLECVQDMDHENMFWYRQDPGLGLRLIYFSYDVKMKEKGDIPEGYSVSREKKERFSLILESASTNQTSMYLCALGAENTGELFFGEGSRLTVL.

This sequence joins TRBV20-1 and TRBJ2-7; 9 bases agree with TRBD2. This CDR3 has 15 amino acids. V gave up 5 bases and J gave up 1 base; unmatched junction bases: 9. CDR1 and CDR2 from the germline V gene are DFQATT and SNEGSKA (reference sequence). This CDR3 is CSASPSSGASYEQYF. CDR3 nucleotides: TGCAGTGCTTCCCCATCTAGCGGGGCGTCCTACGAGCAGTACTTC.

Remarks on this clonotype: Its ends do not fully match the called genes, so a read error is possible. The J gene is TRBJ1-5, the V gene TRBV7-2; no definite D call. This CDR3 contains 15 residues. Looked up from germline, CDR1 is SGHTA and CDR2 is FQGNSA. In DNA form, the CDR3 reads TGTGCCGGCAGTCTACACCTGGGAGGCAATCAGCCCCAGCATTTT. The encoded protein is CAGSLHLGGNQPQHF.

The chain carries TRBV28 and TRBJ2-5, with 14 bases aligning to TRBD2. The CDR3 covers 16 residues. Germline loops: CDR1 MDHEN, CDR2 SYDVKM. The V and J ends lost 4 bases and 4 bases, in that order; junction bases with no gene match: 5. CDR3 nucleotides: TGTGCCAGCAGTTCGCTGGGGACTAGCGGGGGAGAGACCCAGTACTTC. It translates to CASSSLGTSGGETQYF. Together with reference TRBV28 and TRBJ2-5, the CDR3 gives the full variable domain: DVKVTQSSRYLVKRTGEKVFLECVQDMDHENMFWYRQDPGLGLRLIYFSYDVKMKEKGDIPEGYSVSREKKERFSLILESASTNQTSMYLCASSSLGTSGGETQYFGPGTRLLVL.

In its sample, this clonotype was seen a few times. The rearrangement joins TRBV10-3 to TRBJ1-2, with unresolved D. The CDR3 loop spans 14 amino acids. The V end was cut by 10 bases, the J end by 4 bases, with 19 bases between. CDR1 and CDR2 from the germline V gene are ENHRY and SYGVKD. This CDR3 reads CASRRPETAYGYTF. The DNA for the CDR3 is TGTGCCAGTCGAAGGCCCGAAACCGCCTATGGCTACACCTTC.

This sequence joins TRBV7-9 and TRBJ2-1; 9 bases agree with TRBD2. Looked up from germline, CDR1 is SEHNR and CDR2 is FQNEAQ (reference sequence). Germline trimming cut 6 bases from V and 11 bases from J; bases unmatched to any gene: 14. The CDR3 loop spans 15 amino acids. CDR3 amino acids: CASSWGLASGDKQFF. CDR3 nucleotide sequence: TGTGCCAGCAGTTGGGGACTAGCCAGTGGAGATAAGCAGTTCTTC.

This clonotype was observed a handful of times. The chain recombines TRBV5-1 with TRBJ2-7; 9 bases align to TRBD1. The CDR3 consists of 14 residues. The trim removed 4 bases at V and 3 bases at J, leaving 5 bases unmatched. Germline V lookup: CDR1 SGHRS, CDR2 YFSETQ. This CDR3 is CASSAGQGIYEQYF. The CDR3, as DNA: TGCGCCAGCAGCGCGGGACAGGGAATCTACGAGCAGTACTTC.

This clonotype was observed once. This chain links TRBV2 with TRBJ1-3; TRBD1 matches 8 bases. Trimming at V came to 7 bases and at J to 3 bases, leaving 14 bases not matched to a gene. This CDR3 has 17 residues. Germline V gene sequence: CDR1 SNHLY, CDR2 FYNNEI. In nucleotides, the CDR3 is TGTGCCAGCACCTCATCCAGGGGGCGCTCAGGTGGAAACACCATATATTTT. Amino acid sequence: CASTSSRGRSGGNTIYF.

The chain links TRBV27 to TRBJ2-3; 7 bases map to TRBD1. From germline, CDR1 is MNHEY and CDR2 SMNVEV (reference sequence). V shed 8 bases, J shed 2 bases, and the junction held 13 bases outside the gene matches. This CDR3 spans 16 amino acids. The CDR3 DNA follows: TGTGCCAGCGGACCGATGGGCAGGGGGTCCACAGATACGCAGTATTTT. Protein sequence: CASGPMGRGSTDTQYF.

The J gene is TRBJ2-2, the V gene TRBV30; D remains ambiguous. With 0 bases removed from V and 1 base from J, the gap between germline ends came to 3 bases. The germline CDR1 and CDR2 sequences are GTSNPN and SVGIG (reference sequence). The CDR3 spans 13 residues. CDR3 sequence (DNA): TGTGCCTGGAGTGTACAGAACACCGGGGAGCTGTTTTTT. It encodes CAWSVQNTGELFF.

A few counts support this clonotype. The CDR3 nucleotides read TGCAGTGCTAGGACCAGGGGGGGTTGGGACAATGAGCAGTTCTTC. Amino acid sequence: CSARTRGGWDNEQFF. V usage is TRBV20-1 and J usage is TRBJ2-1; D is perhaps TRBD1 or TRBD2 (7 bases each). The V gene's germline CDR1 is DFQATT and CDR2 SNEGSKA (reference sequence). The V and J ends lost 3 bases and 5 bases respectively, with 17 bases between them. The CDR3 has 15 amino acids.